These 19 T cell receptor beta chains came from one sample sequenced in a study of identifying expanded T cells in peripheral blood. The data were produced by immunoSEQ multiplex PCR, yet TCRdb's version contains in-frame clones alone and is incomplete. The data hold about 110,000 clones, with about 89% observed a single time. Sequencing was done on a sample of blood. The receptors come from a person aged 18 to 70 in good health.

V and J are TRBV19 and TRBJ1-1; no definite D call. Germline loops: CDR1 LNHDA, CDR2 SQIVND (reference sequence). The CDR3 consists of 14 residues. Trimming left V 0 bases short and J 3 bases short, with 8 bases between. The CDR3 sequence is CASSIDSRHTEAFF. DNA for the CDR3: TGTGCCAGTAGTATAGATAGCAGGCACACTGAAGCTTTCTTT.

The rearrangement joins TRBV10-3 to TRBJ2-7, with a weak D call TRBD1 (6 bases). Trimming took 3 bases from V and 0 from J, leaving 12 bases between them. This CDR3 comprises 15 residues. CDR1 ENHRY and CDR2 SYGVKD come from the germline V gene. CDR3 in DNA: TGTGCCATCAGTGACATCTCCAGGGGCTCCTACGAGCAGTACTTC. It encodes CAISDISRGSYEQYF.

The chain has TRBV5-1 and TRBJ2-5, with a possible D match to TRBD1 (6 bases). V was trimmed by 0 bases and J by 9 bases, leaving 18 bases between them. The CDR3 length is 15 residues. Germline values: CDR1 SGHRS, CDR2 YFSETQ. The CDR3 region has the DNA TGCGCCAGCAGCTTGGAGGATGAGGGGGTCAGGGCCCAGTACTTC. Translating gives CASSLEDEGVRAQYF.

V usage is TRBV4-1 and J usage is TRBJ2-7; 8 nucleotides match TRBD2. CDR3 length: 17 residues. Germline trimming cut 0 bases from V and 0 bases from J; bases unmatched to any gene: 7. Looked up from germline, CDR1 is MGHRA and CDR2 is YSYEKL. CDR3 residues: CASSQDIAGRLSYEQYF. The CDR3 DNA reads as TGCGCCAGCAGCCAAGATATAGCGGGGAGACTCTCCTACGAGCAGTACTTC.

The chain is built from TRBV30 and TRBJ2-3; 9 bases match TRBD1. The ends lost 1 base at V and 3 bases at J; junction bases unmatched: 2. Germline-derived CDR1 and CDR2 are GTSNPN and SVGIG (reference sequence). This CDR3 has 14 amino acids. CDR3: CAWSGGQGTDTQYF. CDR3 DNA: TGTGCCTGGAGTGGCGGACAGGGGACAGATACGCAGTATTTT.

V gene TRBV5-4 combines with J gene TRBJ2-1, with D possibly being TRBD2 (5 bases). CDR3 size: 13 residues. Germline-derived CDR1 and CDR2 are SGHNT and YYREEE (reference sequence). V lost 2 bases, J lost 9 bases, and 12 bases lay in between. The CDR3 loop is CASSFGSGFEQFF. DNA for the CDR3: TGTGCCAGCAGCTTCGGGTCGGGGTTTGAGCAGTTCTTC.

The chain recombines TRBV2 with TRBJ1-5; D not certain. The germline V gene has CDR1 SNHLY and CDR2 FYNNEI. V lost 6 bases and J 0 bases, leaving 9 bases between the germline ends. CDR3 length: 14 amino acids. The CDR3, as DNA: TGTGCCAGCAGACTGGGGTATAGCAATCAGCCCCAGCATTTT. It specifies CASRLGYSNQPQHF.

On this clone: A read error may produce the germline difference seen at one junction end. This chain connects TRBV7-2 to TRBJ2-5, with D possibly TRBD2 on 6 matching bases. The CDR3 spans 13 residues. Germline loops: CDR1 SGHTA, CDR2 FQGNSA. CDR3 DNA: TGTGCCAGCAGCTGGACTAATCAAGAGGCCCAGTACTTC. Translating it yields CASSWTNQEAQYF.

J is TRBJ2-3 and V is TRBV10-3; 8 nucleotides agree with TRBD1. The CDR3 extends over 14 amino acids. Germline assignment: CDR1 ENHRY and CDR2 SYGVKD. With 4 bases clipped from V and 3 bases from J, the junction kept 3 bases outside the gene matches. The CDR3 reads CAISGTGGTDTQYF. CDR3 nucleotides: TGTGCCATCAGTGGCACAGGGGGTACAGATACGCAGTATTTT.

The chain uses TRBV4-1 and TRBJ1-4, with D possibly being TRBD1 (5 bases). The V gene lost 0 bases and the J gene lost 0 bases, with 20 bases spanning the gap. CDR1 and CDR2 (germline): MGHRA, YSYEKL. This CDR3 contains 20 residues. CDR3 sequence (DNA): TGCGCCAGCAGCCAAGAGGCCCACATCCGGGACCGGGCAACTAATGAAAAACTGTTTTTT. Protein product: CASSQEAHIRDRATNEKLFF.

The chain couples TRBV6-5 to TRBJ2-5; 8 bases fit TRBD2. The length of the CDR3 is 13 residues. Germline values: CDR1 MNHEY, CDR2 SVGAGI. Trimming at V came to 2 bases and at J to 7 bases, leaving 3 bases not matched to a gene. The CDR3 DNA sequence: TGTGCCAGCAGTTACGGGGCGGGGGGGACCCAGTACTTC. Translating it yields CASSYGAGGTQYF.

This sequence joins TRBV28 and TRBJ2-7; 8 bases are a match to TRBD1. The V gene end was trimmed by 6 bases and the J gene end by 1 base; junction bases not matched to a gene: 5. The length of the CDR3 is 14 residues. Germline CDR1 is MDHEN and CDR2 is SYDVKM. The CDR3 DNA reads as TGTGCCAGCAGCCCGGGACAGGCTTCCTACGAGCAGTACTTC. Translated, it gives CASSPGQASYEQYF.

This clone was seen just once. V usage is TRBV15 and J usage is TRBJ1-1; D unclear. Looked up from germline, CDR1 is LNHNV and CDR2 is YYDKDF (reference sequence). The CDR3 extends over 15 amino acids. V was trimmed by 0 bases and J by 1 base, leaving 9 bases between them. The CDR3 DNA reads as TGTGCCACCAGCAGAGATAGGTGGGGGAACACTGAAGCTTTCTTT. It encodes CATSRDRWGNTEAFF.

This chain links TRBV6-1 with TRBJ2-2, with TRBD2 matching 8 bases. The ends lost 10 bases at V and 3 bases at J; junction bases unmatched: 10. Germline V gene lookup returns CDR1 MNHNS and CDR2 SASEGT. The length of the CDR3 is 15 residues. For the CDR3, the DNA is TGTGCCACCAAACCGGGACTAGAGGACACCGGGGAGCTGTTTTTT. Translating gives CATKPGLEDTGELFF.

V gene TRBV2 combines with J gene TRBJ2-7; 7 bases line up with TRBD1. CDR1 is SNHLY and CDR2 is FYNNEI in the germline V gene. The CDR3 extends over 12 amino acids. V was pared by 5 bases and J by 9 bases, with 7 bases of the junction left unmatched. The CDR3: CASSQTPGGQYF. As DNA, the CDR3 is TGTGCCAGCAGTCAGACACCAGGGGGGCAGTACTTC.

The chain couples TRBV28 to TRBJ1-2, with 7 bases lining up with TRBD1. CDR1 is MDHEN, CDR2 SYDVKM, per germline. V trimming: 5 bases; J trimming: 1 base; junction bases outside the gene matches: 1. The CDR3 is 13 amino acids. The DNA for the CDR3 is TGTGCCAGCAGTCGGGACAGTAACTATGGCTACACCTTC. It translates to CASSRDSNYGYTF.

In DNA, the CDR3 is TGTGCCAGCAGTTACAGCGGGGTGGGGAATTCACCCCTCCACTTT. This sequence encodes CASSYSGVGNSPLHF. This rearrangement joins TRBV6-6 to TRBJ1-6; no firm D call. Germline CDR1 is MNHNY and CDR2 is SVGAGI (reference sequence). Trimming removed 2 bases at V and 7 bases at J, with 12 bases between. This CDR3 region has 15 residues.

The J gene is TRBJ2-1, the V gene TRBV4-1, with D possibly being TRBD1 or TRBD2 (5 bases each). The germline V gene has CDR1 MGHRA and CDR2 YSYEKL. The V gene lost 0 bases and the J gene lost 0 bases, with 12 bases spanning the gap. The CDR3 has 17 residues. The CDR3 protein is CASSQDDGASSYNEQFF. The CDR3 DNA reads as TGCGCCAGCAGCCAAGATGACGGGGCAAGCTCCTACAATGAGCAGTTCTTC.

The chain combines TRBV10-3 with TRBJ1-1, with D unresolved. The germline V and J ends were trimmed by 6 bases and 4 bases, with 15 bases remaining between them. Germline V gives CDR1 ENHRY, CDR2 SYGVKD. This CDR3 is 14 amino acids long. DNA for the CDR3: TGTGCCATCAGCCTCGGGGAGGGATCCACTGAAGCTTTCTTT. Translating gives CAISLGEGSTEAFF.